The source of this T cell receptor beta chain is a study of graft-versus-host responses after intestinal transplantation. On the study more broadly: Transplant types were multivisceral, liver-intestinal, or isolated intestinal. Induction using anti-thymocyte globulin, followed by tacrolimus and steroids for two to three years, was given to all recipients. Study-level results: The recipient marrow held GvH clones, and some of them showed up first in ileum or blood. The presence of high graft-versus-host to host-versus-graft clonal ratios in allografts characterized patients with graft-donor T cell macrochimerism.

About this clone: Its antigen is not identified.

The V segment lost 6 bases and the J segment 7 bases; nucleotides outside the gene matches: 5. The CDR3 contains 13 residues. Germline V gives CDR1 MNHEY, CDR2 SMNVEV (reference sequence). Only in-frame clones appear in the TCRdb table, and some are missing; sequencing was by immunoSEQ multiplex PCR. The sample lists some 90,000 clones, around 84% seen once, with 0.83% in the top ten. This TCR was recovered from a human donor who received an intestinal transplant. This rearrangement joins TRBV27 to TRBJ2-3, with 9 bases fitting TRBD2. The sample in question was unstimulated CD4+ T cells sorted from spleen or lymph node cells, obtained before intestinal transplant. The CDR3 DNA is TGTGCCAGCAGGGGCGGGGGGGAATATACGCAGTATTTT. Its translation is CASRGGGEYTQYF.